Each of the 13 T cell receptor beta chains below was sequenced from the same sample in a study of blood T cell repertoires in COVID-19. Assay used: immunoSEQ multiplex PCR; TCRdb lists only in-frame clones, some missing. The table has some 160,000 clones, about 86% seen once. The sequenced sample was peripheral blood. The receptors shown here come from a man between 70 and 80 years old with active or convalescent COVID-19.

This chain joins TRBV29-1 and TRBJ2-3; 11 positions match TRBD1. The trim removed 2 bases at V and 6 bases at J, leaving 4 bases unmatched. The germline V gene encodes CDR1 SQVTM and CDR2 ANQGSEA. The CDR3 loop spans 14 amino acids. The CDR3 sequence is CSVERDRGFDTQYF. Here the CDR3 DNA reads TGCAGCGTTGAACGGGACAGGGGGTTTGATACGCAGTATTTT.

CDR3: CASSLDFTRLRNTEAFF. The CDR3 nucleotides read TGTGCCAGCAGCTTGGACTTCACCCGACTTCGGAACACTGAAGCTTTCTTT. The chain couples TRBV5-4 to TRBJ1-1, with D hard to call. There are 17 residues in the CDR3. Germline CDR1 reads SGHNT; CDR2 reads YYREEE (reference sequence). V lost 0 bases and J lost 1, with 16 bases in between.

V and J are TRBV29-1 and TRBJ1-3, with TRBD1 matching over 7 bases. The CDR3 covers 14 residues. The V gene end was trimmed by 4 bases and the J gene end by 3 bases; junction bases not matched to a gene: 6. The germline CDR1 and CDR2 sequences are SQVTM and ANQGSEA. CDR3 DNA: TGCAGCGTTGGGACAGGAGTCGGTGGAAACACCATATATTTT. Its protein product is CSVGTGVGGNTIYF.

The chain couples TRBV7-9 to TRBJ1-6; 9 bases fit TRBD1. V shed 5 bases and J 7 bases; nucleotides not matched to a gene: 6. The CDR3 totals 15 residues. Germline V gene sequence: CDR1 SEHNR, CDR2 FQNEAQ (reference sequence). This CDR3 reads CASSGGGQGNSPLHF. The CDR3 region has the DNA TGTGCCAGCAGCGGAGGAGGACAGGGGAATTCACCCCTCCACTTT.

This clone appeared a few times. This chain joins TRBV6-5 and TRBJ2-1, with D possibly TRBD1 on 5 matching bases. CDR1 is MNHEY, CDR2 SVGAGI, per germline. Trimming cost V 0 bases and J 3 bases, with 9 bases left between them. The CDR3 is 15 residues long. Written as DNA, the CDR3 is TGTGCCAGCAGTTACTCGAACAGGTTCTACAATGAGCAGTTCTTC. Translated: CASSYSNRFYNEQFF.

The CDR3 spells CASSLGRHPLETQYF. DNA of the CDR3: TGTGCCAGCAGCTTGGGACGACACCCTTTGGAGACCCAGTACTTC. The J gene is TRBJ2-5, the V gene TRBV5-4; D unresolved. The V gene lost 0 bases and the J gene lost 5 bases, with 14 bases spanning the gap. Germline-derived CDR1 and CDR2 are SGHNT and YYREEE (reference sequence). The CDR3 has 15 amino acids.

The J gene is TRBJ2-2, the V gene TRBV19, with TRBD1 matching 11 bases. Trimming took 8 bases from V and 5 from J; bases not matched to a gene: 4. The CDR3 consists of 14 residues. Germline V CDR1 and CDR2: LNHDA, SQIVND (reference sequence). CDR3 bases: TGTGCCAGTTGCCGGGACAGGGGGACCGGGGAGCTGTTTTTT. This codes for CASCRDRGTGELFF.

This chain links TRBV10-3 with TRBJ2-7, with D perhaps TRBD2 (5 bases). The CDR3 covers 15 residues. V lost 5 bases to trimming and J lost 7 bases, with 21 bases between them. Germline CDR1 reads ENHRY; CDR2 reads SYGVKD. This CDR3 reads CAISQTERGFGEQYF. The CDR3 DNA reads as TGTGCCATCAGTCAAACAGAGCGAGGGTTCGGAGAGCAGTACTTC.

V gene TRBV6-5 combines with J gene TRBJ1-4; no clear D gene. Germline V gives CDR1 MNHEY, CDR2 SVGAGI. This CDR3 is built from 14 residues. The germline V and J ends were trimmed by 8 bases and 6 bases, with 16 bases remaining between them. Here the CDR3 DNA reads TGTGCCAGCCAGGCATCAGGTTACGATGAAAAACTGTTTTTT. This translates into CASQASGYDEKLFF.

This chain uses TRBV24-1 with TRBJ2-3, with TRBD1 identical over 9 bases. The CDR3 runs to 16 residues. Germline V CDR1 and CDR2: KGHDR, SFDVKD. With V trimmed by 3 bases and J by 4 bases, 7 bases remained unmatched. The CDR3 DNA sequence: TGTGCCACCAGTGATCCACAGGGGGCAGTGGCAGATACGCAGTATTTT. Translated: CATSDPQGAVADTQYF.

This chain links TRBV18 with TRBJ2-7; D ambiguous. V lost 6 bases and J 4 bases, leaving 13 bases between the germline ends. Germline values: CDR1 KGHSH, CDR2 LQKENI. The CDR3 contains 13 residues. CDR3 DNA: TGTGCCAGCTCCCCCACTTCGGTGTACGAGCAGTACTTC. Protein sequence: CASSPTSVYEQYF. Full variable domain (rest looked up from reference TRBV18 and TRBJ2-7): NAGVMQNPRHLVRRRGQEARLRCSPMKGHSHVYWYRQLPEEGLKFMVYLQKENIIDESGMPKERFSAEFPKEGPSILRIQQVVRGDSAAYFCASSPTSVYEQYFGPGTRLTVT.

Here the CDR3 reads CASSLGGDQREPQFF. Here the CDR3 DNA reads TGCGCCAGCAGCTTGGGGGGTGACCAGCGGGAGCCGCAGTTCTTC. V gene TRBV5-1 combines with J gene TRBJ2-1, with 8 bases lining up with TRBD2. CDR3 length: 15 amino acids. V shed 0 bases and J 12 bases; nucleotides not matched to a gene: 11. From germline, CDR1 is SGHRS and CDR2 YFSETQ.

This chain uses TRBV24-1 with TRBJ1-2, with TRBD1 matching 7 bases. Germline CDR1 reads KGHDR; CDR2 reads SFDVKD. The CDR3 sequence is 14 residues long. With 3 bases clipped from V and 4 bases from J, the junction kept 4 bases outside the gene matches. DNA for the CDR3: TGTGCCACCAGTGATGGGACAGCTACCTATGGCTACACCTTC. Protein: CATSDGTATYGYTF.